The rows below give T cell receptor beta chains drawn from one sample of a study of blood T cell repertoires in COVID-19. Using immunoSEQ multiplex PCR, the repertoire was profiled, and TCRdb retains in-frame clones only, with some absent. The profile shows 300,000 to 400,000 clones, more than 75% of them singletons. What was sequenced was PBMCs or T cells enriched from blood (not recorded which). Source of these receptors: a woman aged 25 to 39 with acute COVID-19. The CDR3 runs from the conserved cysteine through the conserved F or W. D genes are given only for firm matches. Part of the rows lack a size; the others show once, few, many or a class for expanded clones.

j_call,d_call,v_call,clone_size,cdr3_nt,cdr3_aa
TRBJ1-2,.,TRBV11-2,.,TGTGCCAGCAGCTACTCGGGTGTGGGCTACACCTTC,CASSYSGVGYTF
TRBJ2-1,.,TRBV20-1,.,TGCAGTGCTAGTGGGCTAGCCTACAATGAGCAGTTCTTC,CSASGLAYNEQFF
TRBJ1-2,TRBD1,TRBV24-1,.,TGTGCCACCAGTGATTCGGGACAGGGACTCTATGGCTACACCTTC,CATSDSGQGLYGYTF
TRBJ1-2,.,TRBV2,.,TGTGCCAGCAGTGAATACCAGGGGTTGGGATATGGCTACACCTTC,CASSEYQGLGYGYTF
TRBJ1-1,.,TRBV7-9,.,TGTGCCAGCAGCTTAGGAGCAGGTCTGAACACTGAAGCTTTCTTT,CASSLGAGLNTEAFF
TRBJ2-3,TRBD2,TRBV7-9,.,TGTGCCAGCAGCTTAGTGTTTAGCGGGGGGGCAGATACGCAGTATTTT,CASSLVFSGGADTQYF
TRBJ1-1,.,TRBV6-5,.,TGTGCCAGCAGCCAGGGGTTCGGCACTGAAGCTTTCTTT,CASSQGFGTEAFF
TRBJ1-4,TRBD1,TRBV28,.,TGTGCCAGCAGTTCCAACAGGGGAGCAACTAATGAAAAACTGTTTTTT,CASSSNRGATNEKLFF
TRBJ1-2,.,TRBV2,.,TGTGCCAGCAGGGAGGGGTTTAACTATGGCTACACCTTC,CASREGFNYGYTF
TRBJ2-5,.,TRBV5-5,.,TGTGCCAGCAGCTTGGGGGTGATACTAGAGTACCAAGAGACCCAGTACTTC,CASSLGVILEYQETQYF
TRBJ2-2,TRBD1,TRBV7-7,.,TGTGCCAGCAGCCGGGGACAGGGCGGCAACACCGGGGAGCTGTTTTTT,CASSRGQGGNTGELFF
TRBJ2-7,TRBD1,TRBV3-1/TRBV3-2,.,TGTGCCAGCAGCCGCCCGGGACAGAAGGCCTACGAGCAGTACTTC,CASSRPGQKAYEQYF
TRBJ2-2,TRBD2,TRBV10-3,.,TGTGCCATCAACCTGCGGCTAGCGGGGGGCGAGACCGGGGAGCTGTTTTTT,CAINLRLAGGETGELFF
TRBJ2-3,.,TRBV24-1,.,TGTGCCACCAGTGACCACCGGGGTGGCCCAGATACGCAGTATTTT,CATSDHRGGPDTQYF
TRBJ1-1,.,TRBV30,.,TGTGCCTGGAGTCCCGGGAGGGGGAGTGAAGCTTTCTTT,CAWSPGRGSEAFF
TRBJ2-6,.,TRBV30,once,TGTGCCTGGAGGATACTTCCCAACTCTGGGGCCAACGTCCTGACTTTC,CAWRILPNSGANVLTF
TRBJ2-3,TRBD2,TRBV6-5,.,TGTGCCAGCAAGGTGGGGGGGTCCAGAGATACGCAGTATTTT,CASKVGGSRDTQYF
TRBJ1-2,.,TRBV7-3,.,TGTGCCAGCAGTCCAACCCCCAGGGGCACTAACTATGGCTACACCTTC,CASSPTPRGTNYGYTF
TRBJ1-3,TRBD1,TRBV7-9,.,TGTGCCAGCAGCCCACGACAGGGTTCTTTTGGAAACACCATATATTTT,CASSPRQGSFGNTIYF
TRBJ1-3,TRBD1,TRBV19,.,TGTGCCAGTAGTATCTCGTCGACAGGGGGGTTTGGAAACACCATATATTTT,CASSISSTGGFGNTIYF
TRBJ2-5,.,TRBV11-3,.,TGTGCCAGCAGCCGAAAGGACAGAGAGACCCAGTACTTC,CASSRKDRETQYF
TRBJ2-7,.,TRBV5-5,.,TGTGCCAGCAGCTTGCCCACCTACGAGCAGTACTTC,CASSLPTYEQYF
TRBJ1-1,TRBD1,TRBV7-8,few,TGTGCCAGCAGCTTAGAGACAGGGGGTACGGGTGAAGCTTTCTTT,CASSLETGGTGEAFF
TRBJ2-7,.,TRBV15,.,TGTGCCACCAGCAGAGATGACGGGTTCTCCTACGAGCAGTACTTC,CATSRDDGFSYEQYF
TRBJ1-1,TRBD1,TRBV10-2,once,TGCGCCAGCAGTGACCCAGCCGGGACAGCGACCTACACTGAAGCTTTCTTT,CASSDPAGTATYTEAFF
TRBJ1-1,.,TRBV19,.,TGTGCCAGTAGTATAGTAGGAGGCGGGGGTGTCACTGAAGCTTTCTTT,CASSIVGGGGVTEAFF
TRBJ1-1,TRBD1,TRBV19,.,TGTGCCAGTAGTATCCAGGGGGGCACTGAAGCTTTCTTT,CASSIQGGTEAFF
TRBJ1-2,.,TRBV3-1/TRBV3-2,.,TGTGCCAGCAGCCCACGGTTGGACTATGGCTACACCTTC,CASSPRLDYGYTF
TRBJ1-2,.,TRBV7-2,.,TGTGCCAGCAGCCCAGAGAGAGGAGGCAGGATCTATGGCTACACCTTC,CASSPERGGRIYGYTF
TRBJ2-7,TRBD2,TRBV7-3,.,TGTGCCAGCAGCCCCTTAGCGGGGGTCAACGAGCAGTACTTC,CASSPLAGVNEQYF
TRBJ1-1,TRBD1,TRBV5-1,.,TGCGCCAGCAGCTTGGGACAGGGAGGCACTGAAGCTTTCTTT,CASSLGQGGTEAFF
TRBJ2-7,TRBD1,TRBV11-2,.,TGTGCCAGCAGCTTAGGGGACAGTCGCTACGAGCAGTACTTC,CASSLGDSRYEQYF
TRBJ2-1,TRBD2,TRBV30,.,TGTGCCGCATCGATGGGTAGCGGGGTTAGCTACAATGAGCAGTTCTTC,CAASMGSGVSYNEQFF
TRBJ1-1,.,TRBV7-9,.,TGTGCCAGCAGCTTCCAGGGGAACACTGAAGCTTTCTTT,CASSFQGNTEAFF